The clone carrying this T cell receptor (beta chain) was observed once. What it binds is unknown. At sampling all donors were nominally healthy, likely with unrecorded immune exposures. This sample was taken from a study of cytomegalovirus exposure and HLA in healthy donors. General study points: Prediction of most subjects' HLA-A and HLA-B alleles by TCR beta sequences was reportedly accurate. A later analysis associated 15,000 to 20,000 TCR beta sequences with HLA alleles at a 0.05 false discovery rate. A later analysis showed HLA-associated TCR beta chains outstripping equally common others in clonal expansion.

PCR employed 60 Vbeta and 13 Jbeta primers. Produced via immunoSEQ multiplex PCR; TCRdb's table is partial and in-frame only. The table records 150,000 to 200,000 clones, more than 75% of them present only once. Germline CDR1 and CDR2: KGHSH and LQKENI. Between the trimmed V and J ends, which lost 0 bases and 5 bases, there was a span of 7 bases. This CDR3 region has 14 residues. This TCR derives from a woman between 18 and 29 years old in good health and CMV-seronegative. The chain combines TRBV18 with TRBJ2-2, with D possibly matching TRBD2 (5 bases). Material for sequencing was PBMCs. The CDR3: CASSPPRGTGELFF. The CDR3 DNA is TGTGCCAGCTCACCACCACGAGGGACCGGGGAGCTGTTTTTT.